This T cell receptor beta chain was observed in a study of CD8+ T cells in alopecia areata. RNA extraction and reverse transcription yielded cDNA as sequencing template. Here immunoSEQ multiplex PCR was the method, and the copy in TCRdb shows in-frame clones only, minus some. The sample lists fewer than 100,000 clones, roughly two thirds occurring once. Treatment of the sample: oral pan-JAK inhibitor, 5-10 mg twice daily. Germline values: CDR1 LNHNV, CDR2 YYDKDF (reference sequence). CDR3 size: 17 residues. The V segment lost 1 base and the J segment 2 bases; nucleotides outside the gene matches: 8. The source is a human donor with alopecia areata. The sample was CD8+ T cells sorted from blood, taken at week 4, from a patient treated with tofacitinib. The rearrangement uses TRBV15 and TRBJ2-1, with TRBD2 identical over 7 bases. The CDR3 is CATSRGEGVDTYNEQFF. The CDR3 nucleotides are TGTGCCACCAGCAGAGGGGAGGGAGTCGATACCTACAATGAGCAGTTCTTC.